The 19 T cell receptor beta chains given below trace back to one sample, sequenced in a study of T cell clonality in common variable immunodeficiency. Clones were sequenced by immunoSEQ multiplex PCR, and TCRdb holds only the in-frame ones, with some missing. Recorded here are 50,000 to 60,000 clones, none singletons. The sample consisted of peripheral blood mononuclear cells. These receptors were taken from a person between 18 and 75 years old in good health.

At least ten counts were recorded for this clone. The read stops 3 residues short of the end of the CDR3; the missing end is completed from the germline J gene. The chain recombines TRBV6-4 with TRBJ2-3; 10 nucleotides match TRBD2. The germline CDR1 and CDR2 sequences are MRHNA and SNTAGT. J gave up 2 bases and V 4 bases, and 3 bases lay outside the gene matches. This CDR3 region has 15 residues. The DNA read from the CDR3 is TGTGCCAGCAGTGTAGCGGGGGGCACCACAGATACG. Encoded protein: CASSVAGGTTDT. The full CDR3 sequence reads CASSVAGGTTDTQYF.

This clone was counted at least ten times. Here the CDR3 reads CASSGTGGLNQPQHF. The part of the CDR3 DNA that was read is TGTGCCAGCAGCGGGACAGGGGGCCTCAATCAGCCC. V usage is TRBV5-6 and J usage is TRBJ1-5, with 12 bases identical to TRBD1. From the germline J gene comes the end of the CDR3, since the read stops 3 residues before it. The germline V gene has CDR1 SGHDT and CDR2 YYEEEE. V shed 4 bases, J shed 3 bases, and the junction held 2 bases outside the gene matches. The CDR3 runs 15 residues. The full variable domain, with the rest looked up from reference TRBV5-6 and TRBJ1-5, is DAGVTQSPTHLIKTRGQQVTLRCSPKSGHDTVSWYQQALGQGPQFIFQYYEEEERQRGNFPDRFSGHQFPNYSSELNVNALLLGDSALYLCASSGTGGLNQPQHFGDGTRLSIL.

In this sample, this clone turned up many times. The read terminates 3 residues before the CDR3 end, so the remaining end is supplied by the germline J gene. J is TRBJ2-7 and V is TRBV18, with 13 bases that match TRBD2. Per the germline V gene, CDR1 is KGHSH and CDR2 is LQKENI. Trimming removed 6 bases from V and 2 bases from J; junction bases left unmatched: 4. This CDR3 region has 15 residues. The CDR3 protein is CASSPGTSGAYEQYF. The part of the CDR3 DNA that was read is TGTGCCAGCTCCCCCGGGACTAGCGGGGCCTACGAG.

Note on this clone: The read is 3 residues too short to cover the CDR3 end, so that end is filled in from the germline J gene. The genes are TRBV30 and TRBJ2-2; TRBD2 matches at 7 bases. The CDR3 loop spans 19 amino acids. The germline V gene has CDR1 GTSNPN and CDR2 SVGIG (reference sequence). The part of the CDR3 DNA that was read is TGTGCCTGGAGTCCGAAAAAGGGAGGGGTTCTGAGGGGAGGTTCACCG. This sequence encodes CAWSPKKGGVLRGGSP. The full-length CDR3 reads as CAWSPKKGGVLRGGSPLFF.

This clone has a count of ten or more. The sequence runs out 3 residues before the end of the CDR3; the remainder is reconstructed from the germline J gene. The V gene is TRBV6-1, the J gene TRBJ1-2; 9 bases match TRBD1. The V gene's germline CDR1 is MNHNS and CDR2 SASEGT. With 4 bases clipped from V and 1 base from J, the junction kept 7 bases outside the gene matches. This CDR3 has 16 amino acids. The sequenced CDR3 bases are TGTGCCAGCAGTGCCCCGGGGACAGGGAATAACTATGGC. This gives the protein CASSAPGTGNNYG. The full CDR3 sequence reads CASSAPGTGNNYGYTF.

This clone was observed at least ten times. Coverage ceases 3 residues before the CDR3 finishes, and the germline J gene fills in the end. The V and J genes are TRBV19 and TRBJ1-1; no definite D call. This CDR3 comprises 14 residues. Trimming pared 3 bases from V and 0 bases from J, leaving 8 bases between. Germline assignment: CDR1 LNHDA and CDR2 SQIVND (reference sequence). The part of the CDR3 DNA that was read is TGTGCCAGTAGTATCTTACTTATGAACACTGAA. It specifies CASSILLMNTE. The entire CDR3 reads CASSILLMNTEAFF.

This clone was counted many times. The CDR3 end falls 3 residues outside the read, so it is completed with the germline J gene. The chain joins TRBV5-1 to TRBJ1-1; tentatively, D is TRBD1 (5 bases). The CDR3 is 11 amino acids. Trimming left V 6 bases short and J 4 bases short, with 7 bases between. Germline V gives CDR1 SGHRS, CDR2 YFSETQ. The DNA read from the CDR3 is TGCGCCAGCACCGGGGGCACTGAA. Translated, it gives CASTGGTE. The full CDR3 protein reads CASTGGTEAFF.

This clone was observed many times. The DNA read from the CDR3 is TGCGCCAGCAGCTTGGAAGTCACGCGTGTCGGGGAG. Amino acids: CASSLEVTRVGE. The entire CDR3 is CASSLEVTRVGELFF. The genes are TRBV5-1 and TRBJ2-2; D unresolved. The DNA ends 3 residues before the CDR3 does, and the rest of the CDR3 is filled in from the germline J gene. Germline values: CDR1 SGHRS, CDR2 YFSETQ. Trimming removed 0 bases at V and 7 bases at J, with 13 bases between. The CDR3 loop spans 15 amino acids.

This clone has ten or more counts. Sequencing ends 3 residues short of the CDR3 end; the germline J gene provides the rest. The J gene is TRBJ2-3, the V gene TRBV6-2 or TRBV6-3, with 8 positions matching TRBD2. The germline CDR1 and CDR2 sequences are MNHEY and SVGEGT. V lost 6 bases to trimming and J lost 4 bases; unmatched junction nucleotides: 12. The CDR3 extends over 16 amino acids. The CDR3 loop reads CASRDLRTSRPDTQYF. Incomplete CDR3 DNA: TGTGCCAGCAGAGACCTCCGGACTAGCCGGCCAGATACG.

This clone was seen at least ten times. The read finishes 3 residues shy of the CDR3 end, and the germline J gene is used to complete it. The V call is TRBV27, the J call TRBJ2-5, with 8 nucleotides matching TRBD1. The CDR3 runs to 11 residues. V lost 5 bases and J lost 7; bases outside the gene matches: 0. Germline values: CDR1 MNHEY, CDR2 SMNVEV (reference sequence). The DNA read from the CDR3 is TGTGCCAGCAGTACAGGGGGGACC. Amino acids: CASSTGGT. The complete CDR3 protein is CASSTGGTQYF.

This clone was picked up many times. The read ends 3 residues before the CDR3 terminus; that terminus is restored from the germline J gene. The rearrangement joins TRBV5-4 to TRBJ2-2, with a possible D match to TRBD2 (6 bases). V was trimmed by 4 bases and J by 5 bases, leaving 15 bases between them. From germline, CDR1 is SGHNT and CDR2 YYREEE (reference sequence). The CDR3 is 15 amino acids. The CDR3: CASSLGTPGTGELFF. The CDR3 DNA, read in part, is TGTGCCAGCAGCCTCGGGACTCCCGGAACCGGGGAG.

This clone was detected ten times or more. The sequence runs out 3 residues before the end of the CDR3; the remainder is reconstructed from the germline J gene. The chain is built from TRBV18 and TRBJ2-7, with 13 bases lining up with TRBD2. The CDR3 runs to 16 residues. The germline gives CDR1 KGHSH, CDR2 LQKENI. V shed 3 bases, J shed 3 bases, and the junction held 5 bases outside the gene matches. The sequenced part of the CDR3 DNA is TGTGCCAGCTCACCTCCCGGACTAGCGGGAGACTACGAG. It yields the protein CASSPPGLAGDYE. The CDR3 in its entirety is CASSPPGLAGDYEQYF.

This clone was picked up many times. The read falls 3 residues short of the CDR3 end, and the missing part is taken from the germline J gene. This chain uses TRBV6-2 or TRBV6-3 with TRBJ2-7, with 12 bases aligning to TRBD2. CDR3 length equals 17 residues. From germline, CDR1 is MNHEY and CDR2 SVGEGT. The trim removed 1 base at V and 2 bases at J, leaving 6 bases unmatched. The CDR3 is CASSYYGASGRAYEQYF. Incomplete CDR3 DNA: TGTGCCAGCAGTTACTATGGGGCTAGCGGGAGGGCCTACGAG.

By sample share, this clone is medium-sized. The read ends 3 residues before the CDR3 terminus; that terminus is restored from the germline J gene. The rearrangement joins TRBV6-4 to TRBJ2-3; 9 bases are a match to TRBD2. Losses at the gene ends were 4 bases for V and 4 bases for J; bases not matched to a gene: 6. This CDR3 is 15 amino acids long. Germline values: CDR1 MRHNA, CDR2 SNTAGT. This CDR3 is CASSGSGGDADTQYF. CDR3 DNA (partial): TGTGCCAGCAGTGGTAGCGGGGGAGACGCAGATACG.

In this sample, this clone turned up many times. The read ends 3 residues shy of where the CDR3 ends; the end is completed using the germline J gene. The chain carries TRBV20-1 and TRBJ2-3, with 9 bases that match TRBD2. Trimming cost V 6 bases and J 6 bases; bases outside gene matches: 13. The CDR3 has 15 amino acids. The germline V gene encodes CDR1 DFQATT and CDR2 SNEGSKA (reference sequence). The covered CDR3 bases are TGCAGTGCGGAAGCGGGGGGCCCCGTTGGGGATACG. It encodes CSAEAGGPVGDT. In full, the CDR3 reads CSAEAGGPVGDTQYF.

In this sample, this clone turned up many times. The CDR3 end lies 3 residues beyond the end of the read and is filled in from the germline J gene. The chain links TRBV5-4 to TRBJ2-4, with D hard to call. Germline CDR1 SGHNT, CDR2 YYREEE (reference sequence). This CDR3 is built from 14 residues. With 4 bases removed from V and 4 bases from J, the gap between germline ends came to 12 bases. The CDR3: CASSPPGLKNIQYF. The CDR3 DNA, read in part, is TGTGCCAGCAGCCCTCCCGGTCTTAAAAACATT.

Partial CDR3 DNA: TGTGCCAGCAGCCGACTGAGCACAGATACG. This sequence encodes CASSRLSTDT. The full CDR3 protein is CASSRLSTDTQYF. The J gene is TRBJ2-3, the V gene TRBV7-9, with D uncertain. The read terminates 3 residues before the CDR3 end, so the remaining end is supplied by the germline J gene. The germline V gene has CDR1 SEHNR and CDR2 FQNEAQ (reference sequence). Between the trimmed V and J ends, which lost 5 bases and 0 bases, there was a span of 6 bases. This CDR3 is built from 13 residues.

The sample holds many counts of this clone. Read data end 3 residues before the CDR3 end; the end is taken from the germline J gene. The chain links TRBV20-1 to TRBJ2-1, with D unclear. The CDR3 is 14 residues long. V shed 1 base and J shed 8 bases, with 15 bases lying between them. Germline V gene data show CDR1 as DFQATT and CDR2 as SNEGSKA (reference sequence). The CDR3 reads CSARVGLVRDEQFF. The CDR3 DNA, read in part, is TGCAGTGCTAGAGTCGGCTTAGTACGGGATGAG.

With regard to this clone: Coverage ceases 3 residues before the CDR3 finishes, and the germline J gene fills in the end. The chain has TRBV19 and TRBJ1-1, with a weak D call TRBD1 (6 bases). CDR1 is LNHDA, CDR2 SQIVND, per germline (reference sequence). The CDR3 contains 17 residues. Trimming pared 0 bases from V and 0 bases from J, leaving 14 bases between. The sequenced CDR3 bases are TGTGCCAGTAGTATAGATCTAGTTGGGGACATGAACACTGAA. Protein: CASSIDLVGDMNTE. The entire CDR3 reads CASSIDLVGDMNTEAFF.